This TCR beta chain was documented in a study of T cells in Graves' hyperthyroidism and ophthalmopathy (dated by TCRdb to about 2019). Notes on the research overall: Peripheral blood was sampled at the time of initial diagnosis, prior to any treatment. Whether ophthalmopathy could be predicted prospectively was tested in an independent validation cohort made up of roughly 19 hyperthyroidism patients plus 17 patients who later progressed to ophthalmopathy. The study also compared thyroid tissue and blood T-cell repertoires from 6 or 7 Graves' hyperthyroidism patients. TCR Vbeta CDR3 sequencing of some 140 peripheral blood samples (over 40 ophthalmopathy, approximately 80 hyperthyroidism and some 17 progressor patients) is reported in the paper. A discovery cohort of about a hundred patients, about 40 with Graves' ophthalmopathy and fewer than 65 with stable Graves' hyperthyroidism, was used to find distinguishing TCR V-J signatures. Following sampling, methimazole starting at 30 mg daily was given to hyperthyroidism patients, and high-dose intravenous methylprednisolone was given to ophthalmopathy patients. The approximately 98 discovery patients were randomly divided into training and test sets at a 7:3 ratio.

General study outcomes and caveats: In validation, progression to ophthalmopathy was predicted by the model with more than 65% sensitivity and under 85% specificity, a median of 6.5 months before onset. Sample size was not statistically predetermined, and blinding of investigators to group allocation was not performed. In cross-validation, a model built on a 13 V-J signature told ophthalmopathy apart from stable hyperthyroidism with 85% to 90% sensitivity and approximately 81% specificity, and in testing the same model reached 80%/75%. Most expanded thyroid clonotypes (frequency above 0.001) were also found in blood, which suggests that blood repertoires may mirror thyroid immune responses.

Stable Graves' hyperthyroidism was defined as no progression to ophthalmopathy during 18 months of follow-up. Hyperthyroidism patients were newly diagnosed, had a disease duration of under 2 months, and were aged 18 to 65 years. The study excluded patients with uncontrolled infections, other autoimmune diseases, pregnancy or lactation. Diagnoses were established on the basis of clinical symptoms, serum thyroxine and TRAb, thyroid ultrasound, and orbital computed tomography. PBMCs were isolated from around 10 ml of fresh peripheral blood by Ficoll-Paque density gradient centrifugation. Total RNA was extracted using Trizol reagent, and RNA quality was assessed on an Agilent 2100 Bioanalyzer. Turning to this clonotype: The antigen it binds to is not known. There are no base qualities to consult, and no much larger clone falls within one base.

The TCR beta CDR3 regions were amplified from RNA transcripts. The TCR CDR3 was subjected to a first round of RT-PCR using the HTBI primer set and the Qiagen OneStep RT-PCR kit. Libraries were constructed in a second round of multiplex PCR, after which size selection and purification were performed. Libraries were sequenced paired-end with 100 bp reads on an Illumina HiSeq2000. In the paper's pipeline: SOAPnuke was used to process the raw data, removing reads that contained adapters or uncalled bases, had a mean Phred below 15, or lacked an exact match to the constant primer or identifier. COPE v1.2.5 was used to merge the high-quality paired reads, and each unique nucleotide sequence was defined as a clonotype. Clonotypes were aligned to IMGT TRBV, TRBD and TRBJ reference segments using MiTCR v1.1. Only V-J combinations with frequency above 0.0001, covering roughly 99% of repertoires, were analysed. The TCS score was defined as the ratio of F50 (clonal expansion) to E x V (chaos), calculated using BLOSUM62-based TCRdist between CDR3 peptides within each V-J. Welch's t-statistics and random forest reduced approximately 520 V-J features to about 12, which were used in a naive Bayes classifier (R e1071). TCRdb reprocessed the public reads (quality trimming at Q25 with fastp, clone calling with MiXCR) and kept in-frame beta chains. Each record represents a unique CDR3 protein, reported with the most common genes and DNA among its rows. TCRdb's processing, not the authors', yielded these V and J calls. This sample is represented by 300,000 to 450,000 distinct CDR3 sequences; about 15% of them were singletons. Jointly, the top ten make up approximately 10% of the sample.

Sequenced input: blood. The TCR was taken from an older woman with Graves' hyperthyroidism.

The DNA is TGCAGTGCTGGTAAAGCGGGAGTAGGCAACGAGCAGTACTTC. Its translation reads: CSAGKAGVGNEQYF. The sequence links TRBV20-1 to TRBJ2-7; 8 of the junction bases match TRBD2. Unmatched junction bases come to 11, with V trimmed by 5 bases and J by 5 bases. The CDR3 goes from the cysteine to the phenylalanine over 14 residues. The only DNA kept is the CDR3, 42 bases in frame from the first base. CDR1 DFQATT and CDR2 SNEGSKA were looked up in the germline V gene (reference sequence).